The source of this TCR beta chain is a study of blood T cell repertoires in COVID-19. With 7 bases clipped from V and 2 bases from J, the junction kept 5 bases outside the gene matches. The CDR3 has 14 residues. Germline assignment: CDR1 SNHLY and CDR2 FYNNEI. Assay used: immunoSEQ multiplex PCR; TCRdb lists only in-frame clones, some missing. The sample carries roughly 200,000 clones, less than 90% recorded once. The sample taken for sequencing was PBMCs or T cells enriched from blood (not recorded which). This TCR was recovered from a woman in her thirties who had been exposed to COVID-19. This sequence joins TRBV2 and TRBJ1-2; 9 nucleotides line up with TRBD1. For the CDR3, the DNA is TGTGCCAGCATCCTGACAGGGGGAAACTATGGCTACACCTTC. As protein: CASILTGGNYGYTF.